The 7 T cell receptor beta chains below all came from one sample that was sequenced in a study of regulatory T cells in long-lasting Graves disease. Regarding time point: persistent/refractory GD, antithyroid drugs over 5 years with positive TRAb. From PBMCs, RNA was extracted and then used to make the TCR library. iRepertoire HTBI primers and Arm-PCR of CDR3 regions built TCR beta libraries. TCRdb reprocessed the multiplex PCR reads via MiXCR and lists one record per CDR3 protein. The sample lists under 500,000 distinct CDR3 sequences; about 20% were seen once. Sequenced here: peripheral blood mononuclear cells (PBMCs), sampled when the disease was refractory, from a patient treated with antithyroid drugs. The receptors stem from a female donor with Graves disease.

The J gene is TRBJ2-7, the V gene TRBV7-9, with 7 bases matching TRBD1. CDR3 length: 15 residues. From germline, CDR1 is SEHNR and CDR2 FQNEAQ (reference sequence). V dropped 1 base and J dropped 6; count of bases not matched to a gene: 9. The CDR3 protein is CASSLGQGRLVEQYF. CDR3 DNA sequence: TGTGCCAGCAGCTTAGGACAGGGTAGGCTCGTCGAGCAGTACTTC.

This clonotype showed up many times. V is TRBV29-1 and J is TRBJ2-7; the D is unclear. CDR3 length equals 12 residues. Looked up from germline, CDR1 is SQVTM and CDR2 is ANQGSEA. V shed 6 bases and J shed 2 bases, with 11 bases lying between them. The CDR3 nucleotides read TGCAGCGTCCGGATAGGGACCTACGAGCAGTACTTC. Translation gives CSVRIGTYEQYF.

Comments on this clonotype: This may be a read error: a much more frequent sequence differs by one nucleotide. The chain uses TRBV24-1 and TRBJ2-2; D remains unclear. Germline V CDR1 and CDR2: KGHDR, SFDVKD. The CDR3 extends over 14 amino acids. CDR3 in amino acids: CATSGGRNAGELFF. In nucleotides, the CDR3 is TGTGCCACCAGTGGAGGCCGGAACGCCGGGGAGCTGTTTTTT.

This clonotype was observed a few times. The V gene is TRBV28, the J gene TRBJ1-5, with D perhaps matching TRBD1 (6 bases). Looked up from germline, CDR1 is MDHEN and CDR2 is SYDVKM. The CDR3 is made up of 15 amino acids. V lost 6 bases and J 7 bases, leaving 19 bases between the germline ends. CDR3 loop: CASRPGTRGEQPQHF. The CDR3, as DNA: TGTGCCAGCAGGCCCGGGACACGAGGAGAACAGCCCCAGCATTTT.

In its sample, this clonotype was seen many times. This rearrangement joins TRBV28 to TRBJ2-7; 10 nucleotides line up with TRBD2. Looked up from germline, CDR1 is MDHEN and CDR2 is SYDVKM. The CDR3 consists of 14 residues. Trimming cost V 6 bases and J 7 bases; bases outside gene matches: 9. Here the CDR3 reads CASRTSGKLVEQYF. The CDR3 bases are TGTGCCAGCAGAACTAGCGGGAAACTCGTGGAGCAGTACTTC.

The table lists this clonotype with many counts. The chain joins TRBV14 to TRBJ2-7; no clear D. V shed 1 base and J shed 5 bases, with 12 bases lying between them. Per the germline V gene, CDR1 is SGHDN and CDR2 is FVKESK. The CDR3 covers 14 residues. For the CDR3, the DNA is TGTGCCAGCAGCCAAGCAAGACGTTCCAACGAGCAGTACTTC. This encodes CASSQARRSNEQYF.

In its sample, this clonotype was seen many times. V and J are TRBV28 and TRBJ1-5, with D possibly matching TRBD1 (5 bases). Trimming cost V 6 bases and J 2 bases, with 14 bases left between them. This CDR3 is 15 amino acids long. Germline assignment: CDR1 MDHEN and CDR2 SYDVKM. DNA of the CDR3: TGTGCCAGCAGACGCCAGGGAGGGGGCAATCAGCCCCAGCATTTT. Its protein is CASRRQGGGNQPQHF.